The TCR beta chain under discussion was sequenced for a study of neurological immune-mediated disorders. Study in general: Secondary progressive disease was present in 3, and relapsing-remitting disease in 31, of the approximately 35 multiple sclerosis patients. Regarding the study as a whole: Phylogenetic grouping assigned the repertoires of 18 of 34 multiple sclerosis patients to a single related-CDR3 cluster, representing a possible signature. No clinical or MRI feature was associated with the multiple sclerosis repertoire cluster.

V shed 7 bases and J shed 7 bases, with 15 bases lying between them. Germline assignment: CDR1 SGHDT and CDR2 YYEEEE. This CDR3 spans 13 amino acids. The cDNA was synthesized by means of template-switch 5'RACE, which was carried out with 10-nucleotide random UMIs. Each CDR3 protein gets one entry after TCRdb re-called the 5' RACE reads with MiXCR. The sample includes 80,000 to 95,000 distinct CDR3 sequences, 3% to 4% of them seen just once. This clonotype was recorded many times. No antigen is known for it. This clonotype was sampled from a woman aged 45 to 65 with multiple sclerosis. Source material: PBMCs. V is TRBV5-6 and J is TRBJ2-1; D is unclear. This chain's CDR3 is CASFRHGYNEQFF. The CDR3 DNA is TGTGCCAGCTTCCGACACGGGTATAATGAGCAGTTCTTC.